This T cell receptor beta chain derives from a study of cytomegalovirus exposure and HLA in healthy donors. The primer mix had 60 Vbeta and 13 Jbeta primers. Clones were read by immunoSEQ multiplex PCR, and TCRdb kept only the in-frame ones, dropping some. Of 150,000 to 200,000 clones listed, approximately 78% are singletons. This CDR3 comprises 14 residues. Germline CDR1 MDHEN, CDR2 SYDVKM. Trimming at V came to 6 bases and at J to 0 bases, leaving 1 base not matched to a gene. This clone has more than one count but fewer than ten. The chain has TRBV28 and TRBJ2-1; TRBD2 matches 8 bases. The source of this sequence is a male donor in good health and CMV-seronegative. The sample comprised PBMCs. The CDR3 DNA sequence: TGTGCCAGCAGAAGCGGGAGCTCCTACAATGAGCAGTTCTTC. Residues: CASRSGSSYNEQFF. Based on the CDR3 plus reference TRBV28 and TRBJ2-1, the full variable domain is DVKVTQSSRYLVKRTGEKVFLECVQDMDHENMFWYRQDPGLGLRLIYFSYDVKMKEKGDIPEGYSVSREKKERFSLILESASTNQTSMYLCASRSGSSYNEQFFGPGTRLTVL.